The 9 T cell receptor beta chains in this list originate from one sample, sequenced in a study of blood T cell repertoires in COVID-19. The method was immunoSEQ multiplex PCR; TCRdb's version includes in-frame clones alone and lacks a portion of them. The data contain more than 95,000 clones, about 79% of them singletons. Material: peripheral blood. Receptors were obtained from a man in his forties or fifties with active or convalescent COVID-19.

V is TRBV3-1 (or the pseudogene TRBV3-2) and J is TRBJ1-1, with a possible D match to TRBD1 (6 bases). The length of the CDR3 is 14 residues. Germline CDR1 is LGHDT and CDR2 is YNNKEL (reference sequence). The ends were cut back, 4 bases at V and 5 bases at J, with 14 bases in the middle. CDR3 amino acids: CASSLQGGGTEAFF. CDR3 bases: TGTGCCAGCAGCCTGCAGGGAGGGGGGACTGAAGCTTTCTTT.

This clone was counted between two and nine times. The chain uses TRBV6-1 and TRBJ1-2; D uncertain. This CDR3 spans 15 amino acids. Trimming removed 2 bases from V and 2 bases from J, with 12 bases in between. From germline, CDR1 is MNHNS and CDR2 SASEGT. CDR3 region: CASSEYAGTNYGYTF. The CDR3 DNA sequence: TGTGCCAGCAGTGAATATGCGGGCACCAACTATGGCTACACCTTC.

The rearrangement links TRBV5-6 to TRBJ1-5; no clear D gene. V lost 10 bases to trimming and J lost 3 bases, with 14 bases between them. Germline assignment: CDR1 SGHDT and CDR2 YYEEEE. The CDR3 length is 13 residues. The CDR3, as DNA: TGTGCCTCGGAGCGGAGGATCAATCAGCCCCAGCATTTT. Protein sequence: CASERRINQPQHF.

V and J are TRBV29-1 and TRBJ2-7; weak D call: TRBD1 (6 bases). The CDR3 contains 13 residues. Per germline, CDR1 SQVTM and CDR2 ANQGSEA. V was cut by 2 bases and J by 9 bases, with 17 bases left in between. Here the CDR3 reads CSVEPTGYSGQYF. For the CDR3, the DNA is TGCAGCGTTGAACCCACAGGGTACAGCGGGCAGTACTTC.

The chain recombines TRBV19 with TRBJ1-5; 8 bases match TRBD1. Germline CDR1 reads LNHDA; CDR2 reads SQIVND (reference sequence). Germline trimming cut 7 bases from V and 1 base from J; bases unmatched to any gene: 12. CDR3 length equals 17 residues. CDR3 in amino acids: CASNLETGGASNQPQHF. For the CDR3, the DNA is TGTGCCAGTAATTTAGAAACAGGGGGGGCGAGCAATCAGCCCCAGCATTTT.

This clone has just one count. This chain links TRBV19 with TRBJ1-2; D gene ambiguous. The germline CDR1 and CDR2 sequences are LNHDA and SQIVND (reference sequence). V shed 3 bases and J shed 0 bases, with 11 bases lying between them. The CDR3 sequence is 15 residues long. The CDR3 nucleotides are TGTGCCAGTAGTATCGGAGGGCGGACTAACTATGGCTACACCTTC. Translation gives CASSIGGRTNYGYTF.

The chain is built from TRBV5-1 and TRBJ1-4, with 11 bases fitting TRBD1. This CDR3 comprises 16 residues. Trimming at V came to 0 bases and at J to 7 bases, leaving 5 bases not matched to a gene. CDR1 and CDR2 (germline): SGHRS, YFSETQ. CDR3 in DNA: TGCGCCAGCAGCTTGGAGGGACAGGGGGGCGGTGAAAAACTGTTTTTT. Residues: CASSLEGQGGGEKLFF.

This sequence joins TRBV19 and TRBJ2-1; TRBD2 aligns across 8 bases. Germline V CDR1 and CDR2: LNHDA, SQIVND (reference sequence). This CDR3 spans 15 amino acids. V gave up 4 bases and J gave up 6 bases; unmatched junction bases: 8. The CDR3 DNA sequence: TGTGCCAGTAGTAAACAAGCGGGGGCGGCCAATGAGCAGTTCTTC. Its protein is CASSKQAGAANEQFF.

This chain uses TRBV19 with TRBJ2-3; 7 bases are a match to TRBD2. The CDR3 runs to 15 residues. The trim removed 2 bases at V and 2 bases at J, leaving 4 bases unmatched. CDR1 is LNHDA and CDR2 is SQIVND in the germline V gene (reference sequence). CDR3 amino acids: CASSIQAGITDTQYF. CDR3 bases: TGTGCCAGTAGTATACAAGCGGGGATCACAGATACGCAGTATTTT.